These 24 T cell receptor beta chains were all obtained from the same sample, sequenced in a study of Graves' ophthalmopathy and Graves' hyperthyroidism. The authors amplified TCR beta CDR3 regions from RNA transcripts. An initial RT-PCR round employing HTBI primers preceded a second-round multiplex PCR. TCRdb recomputed calls from the multiplex PCR reads with MiXCR, one row per CDR3 protein. Here the sample spans about 740,000 distinct CDR3 sequences, roughly two fifths being singletons. The sequencing sample was made of peripheral blood. The source of these receptors is an adult man with Graves' ophthalmopathy.

The V gene is TRBV25-1, the J gene TRBJ2-2; possibly TRBD1 for D (5 bases). Germline V lookup: CDR1 MGHDK, CDR2 SYGVNS. The CDR3 sequence is 16 residues long. Trimming removed 6 bases from V and 3 bases from J, with 17 bases in between. The CDR3 loop is CASSQQTEWYTGELFF. CDR3 coding DNA: TGTGCCAGCAGCCAACAGACAGAGTGGTACACCGGGGAGCTGTTTTTT.

CDR3 sequence: CASSYLDVSNSPLHF. In nucleotides, the CDR3 is TGTGCCAGCAGTTACCTCGACGTTTCAAATTCACCCCTCCACTTT. The chain couples TRBV6-6 to TRBJ1-6, with D uncertain. This CDR3 spans 15 amino acids. V lost 2 bases to trimming and J lost 7 bases, with 12 bases between them. Germline V gene data show CDR1 as MNHNY and CDR2 as SVGAGI (reference sequence).

CDR3 bases: TGTGCCAGCAGCGTTCTACTAGCGGGGGCGAACTATGGCTACACCTTC. Its translation: CASSVLLAGANYGYTF. The chain joins TRBV9 to TRBJ1-2, with a possible D match to TRBD1 (6 bases). This CDR3 has 16 residues. Trimming took 2 bases from V and 2 from J, leaving 16 bases between them. Germline lookup yields CDR1 SGDLS and CDR2 YYNGEE.

This clonotype was detected a few times. The chain uses TRBV2 and TRBJ2-7; D unclear. The V end lost 6 bases, the J end lost 3 bases, and 9 bases lay between the germline ends. Germline V gene sequence: CDR1 SNHLY, CDR2 FYNNEI. The CDR3 runs 12 residues. CDR3: CASRRGYYEQYF. Written as DNA, the CDR3 is TGTGCCAGCAGGCGAGGTTACTACGAGCAGTACTTC.

The rearrangement uses TRBV29-1 and TRBJ1-1; D possibly corresponds to TRBD1 (5 bases). From germline, CDR1 is SQVTM and CDR2 ANQGSEA. The CDR3 is made up of 12 amino acids. V lost 0 bases and J 5 bases, leaving 7 bases between the germline ends. For the CDR3, the DNA is TGCAGCGTTGAAGATGGGGGGACTGAAGCTTTCTTT. Protein: CSVEDGGTEAFF.

Here the CDR3 reads CASSQDLGLSGNTIYF. CDR3 bases: TGCGCCAGCAGCCAAGATTTAGGGTTATCTGGAAACACCATATATTTT. The chain has TRBV4-1 and TRBJ1-3; unclear D gene. The CDR3 consists of 16 residues. CDR1 MGHRA and CDR2 YSYEKL come from the germline V gene. Trimming took off 0 bases at V and 1 base at J, with 10 bases between the two ends.

This clonotype has a handful of counts. The rearrangement joins TRBV7-9 to TRBJ2-7; 11 bases map to TRBD1. In germline, CDR1 is SEHNR, CDR2 FQNEAQ (reference sequence). V dropped 5 bases and J dropped 6; count of bases not matched to a gene: 18. The CDR3 spans 18 residues. CDR3 nucleotide sequence: TGTGCCAGCAGCGGACACGTAGGCCGGGACAGGGGGTTGAGCGAGCAGTACTTC. Protein sequence: CASSGHVGRDRGLSEQYF.

This clonotype was seen only once. Here the CDR3 reads CASSEGADQETQHF. CDR3 coding DNA: TGCGCCAGCAGTGAGGGGGCGGACCAAGAGACCCAGCATTTT. V and J are TRBV10-2 and TRBJ1-5; D is possibly TRBD1 (5 bases). The CDR3 loop spans 14 amino acids. Germline-derived CDR1 and CDR2 are WSHSY and SAAADI. V shed 2 bases and J shed 11 bases, with 16 bases lying between them.

In its sample, this clonotype was seen a few times. The J gene is TRBJ1-1, the V gene TRBV5-1, with D possibly TRBD1 on 5 matching bases. This CDR3 region has 15 residues. Trimming took 4 bases from V and 1 from J, leaving 14 bases between them. Germline CDR1 and CDR2: SGHRS and YFSETQ. CDR3 loop: CASSLILGTNTEAFF. CDR3 coding DNA: TGCGCCAGCAGCCTTATTTTAGGGACGAACACTGAAGCTTTCTTT.

For this clonotype: Since no conserved phenylalanine or tryptophan closes the CDR3, a read error is the likely cause. Because the CDR3's place on the DNA is in doubt, the DNA is left out and the CDR3 is given as listed by TCRdb. The chain joins TRBV2 to TRBJ1-5. The CDR3 comprises 8 residues, both ends counted. CDR1 is SNHLY and CDR2 is FYNNEI in the germline V gene. CDR3 loop: CASKTSGS.

In this sample, this clonotype turned up many times. The V call is TRBV12-3 or TRBV12-4, the J call TRBJ1-2; D gene unclear. CDR3 length equals 12 residues. V was trimmed by 0 bases and J by 8 bases, leaving 7 bases between them. For the CDR3, the DNA is TGTGCCAGCAGTTTAGCGGTGGGCGGCTACACCTTC. Its translation: CASSLAVGGYTF.

The V gene is TRBV29-1, the J gene TRBJ2-5; D is ambiguous. Germline values: CDR1 SQVTM, CDR2 ANQGSEA. The CDR3 has 13 residues. V lost 7 bases and J lost 1, with 13 bases in between. CDR3 region: CSGLLGSQETQYF. The DNA of the CDR3 is TGCAGCGGCCTATTGGGTTCCCAAGAGACCCAGTACTTC.

The genes are TRBV10-3 and TRBJ1-2, with 9 positions matching TRBD1. CDR1 ENHRY and CDR2 SYGVKD come from the germline V gene. There are 15 residues in the CDR3. J gave up 5 bases and V 10 bases, and 14 bases lay outside the gene matches. The DNA of the CDR3 is TGTGCCAGCAGACATTACACAGGGGGCGAGTATGGCTACACCTTC. It specifies CASRHYTGGEYGYTF.

This clonotype was counted many times. The V call is TRBV7-9, the J call TRBJ2-7; 12 positions agree with TRBD1. CDR1 and CDR2 from the germline V gene are SEHNR and FQNEAQ (reference sequence). This CDR3 is built from 13 residues. V dropped 3 bases and J dropped 6; count of bases not matched to a gene: 0. CDR3 DNA sequence: TGTGCCAGCAGCTTGGGACAGGGGGCCGAGCAGTACTTC. Protein sequence: CASSLGQGAEQYF.

V usage is TRBV7-9 and J usage is TRBJ2-5; 11 bases align to TRBD2. The ends lost 7 bases at V and 5 bases at J; junction bases unmatched: 6. Germline CDR1 and CDR2: SEHNR and FQNEAQ (reference sequence). The CDR3 loop spans 14 amino acids. CDR3 in DNA: TGTGCCAGCACCAGGACTAGCGGGCTCGAGACCCAGTACTTC. This translates into CASTRTSGLETQYF.

A remark on this clonotype: The junction shows a germline mismatch at one end, possibly a read error. The V and J genes are TRBV24-1 and TRBJ1-2, with D unclear. This CDR3 comprises 14 residues. Germline CDR1 reads KGHDR; CDR2 reads SFDVKD. CDR3: CATSDPRAGCGYTF. The CDR3, as DNA: TGTGCTACCAGTGATCCACGGGCAGGCTGTGGCTACACCTTC.

The chain joins TRBV2 to TRBJ1-1; weak D call: TRBD1 (5 bases). The CDR3 runs to 16 residues. Germline V CDR1 and CDR2: SNHLY, FYNNEI. V lost 6 bases and J 4 bases, leaving 21 bases between the germline ends. The DNA of the CDR3 is TGTGCCAGCAGCAGGAACACCGGGTGGGGCGGCACTGAAGCTTTCTTT. Amino acid sequence: CASSRNTGWGGTEAFF.

This clonotype occurred many times. The gene calls are TRBV7-9 and TRBJ2-7; 7 bases line up with TRBD1. This CDR3 has 15 amino acids. The germline V gene has CDR1 SEHNR and CDR2 FQNEAQ (reference sequence). The V and J ends lost 1 base and 7 bases, in that order; junction bases with no gene match: 10. The CDR3: CASSLGDRVEEEQYF. CDR3 nucleotides: TGTGCCAGCAGCTTAGGAGACAGGGTTGAGGAGGAGCAGTACTTC. Filled out from reference TRBV7-9 and TRBJ2-7, the complete variable domain reads DTGVSQNPRHKITKRGQNVTFRCDPISEHNRLYWYRQTLGQGPEFLTYFQNEAQLEKSRLLSDRFSAERPKGSFSTLEIQRTEQGDSAMYLCASSLGDRVEEEQYFGPGTRLTVT.

This clonotype was observed a handful of times. The chain couples TRBV20-1 to TRBJ1-6; D is uncertain. Trimming cost V 3 bases and J 11 bases, with 14 bases left between them. This CDR3 has 13 amino acids. CDR1 DFQATT and CDR2 SNEGSKA come from the germline V gene (reference sequence). The CDR3 sequence: CSASARVQAPLHF. The CDR3 DNA sequence: TGCAGTGCTAGTGCTAGGGTTCAGGCACCCCTCCACTTT.

In the case of this clonotype: Germline is not matched at one junction end, which may reflect a read error. This sequence joins TRBV30 and TRBJ2-5; D unresolved. Germline-derived CDR1 and CDR2 are GTSNPN and SVGIG (reference sequence). The CDR3 consists of 13 residues. The CDR3 loop is CARSVARPETQYF. In nucleotides, the CDR3 is TGTGCCCGGAGTGTCGCCAGGCCGGAGACCCAGTACTTC.

Points on this clonotype: A much bigger clone sits one base away, suggesting this may be a read error. This chain's CDR3 is CATRMESYEQYF. The CDR3, as DNA: TGCGCCACCAGGATGGAATCCTACGAGCAGTACTTC. The V and J genes are TRBV10-2 and TRBJ2-7, with D uncertain. Germline-derived CDR1 and CDR2 are WSHSY and SAAADI. The CDR3 runs to 12 residues. The V gene lost 10 bases and the J gene lost 1 base, with 11 bases spanning the gap.

At least ten counts were recorded for this clonotype. V usage is TRBV12-3 or TRBV12-4 and J usage is TRBJ1-5, with D hard to call. CDR3 length: 13 amino acids. Trimming took off 6 bases at V and 2 bases at J, with 8 bases between the two ends. CDR3 DNA sequence: TGTGCCAGCAGCCCGGGCCGCAATCAGCCCCAGCATTTT. Its translation: CASSPGRNQPQHF.

The chain uses TRBV10-3 and TRBJ2-5; D might be TRBD2 (6 bases). Germline loops: CDR1 ENHRY, CDR2 SYGVKD. The CDR3 contains 12 residues. V lost 10 bases and J lost 0, with 9 bases in between. The CDR3 DNA reads TGTGCCAGCCGGGACTACCAAGAGACCCAGTACTTC. This sequence encodes CASRDYQETQYF.

The table lists this clonotype with many counts. This chain uses TRBV19 with TRBJ1-5; tentative D call: TRBD1 (5 bases). Germline V gene lookup returns CDR1 LNHDA and CDR2 SQIVND (reference sequence). The V gene lost 5 bases and the J gene lost 4 bases, with 9 bases spanning the gap. The CDR3 has 13 residues. The CDR3 region has the DNA TGTGCCAGTAGTCATCAGGGAAATCAGCCCCAGCATTTT. This gives the protein CASSHQGNQPQHF.